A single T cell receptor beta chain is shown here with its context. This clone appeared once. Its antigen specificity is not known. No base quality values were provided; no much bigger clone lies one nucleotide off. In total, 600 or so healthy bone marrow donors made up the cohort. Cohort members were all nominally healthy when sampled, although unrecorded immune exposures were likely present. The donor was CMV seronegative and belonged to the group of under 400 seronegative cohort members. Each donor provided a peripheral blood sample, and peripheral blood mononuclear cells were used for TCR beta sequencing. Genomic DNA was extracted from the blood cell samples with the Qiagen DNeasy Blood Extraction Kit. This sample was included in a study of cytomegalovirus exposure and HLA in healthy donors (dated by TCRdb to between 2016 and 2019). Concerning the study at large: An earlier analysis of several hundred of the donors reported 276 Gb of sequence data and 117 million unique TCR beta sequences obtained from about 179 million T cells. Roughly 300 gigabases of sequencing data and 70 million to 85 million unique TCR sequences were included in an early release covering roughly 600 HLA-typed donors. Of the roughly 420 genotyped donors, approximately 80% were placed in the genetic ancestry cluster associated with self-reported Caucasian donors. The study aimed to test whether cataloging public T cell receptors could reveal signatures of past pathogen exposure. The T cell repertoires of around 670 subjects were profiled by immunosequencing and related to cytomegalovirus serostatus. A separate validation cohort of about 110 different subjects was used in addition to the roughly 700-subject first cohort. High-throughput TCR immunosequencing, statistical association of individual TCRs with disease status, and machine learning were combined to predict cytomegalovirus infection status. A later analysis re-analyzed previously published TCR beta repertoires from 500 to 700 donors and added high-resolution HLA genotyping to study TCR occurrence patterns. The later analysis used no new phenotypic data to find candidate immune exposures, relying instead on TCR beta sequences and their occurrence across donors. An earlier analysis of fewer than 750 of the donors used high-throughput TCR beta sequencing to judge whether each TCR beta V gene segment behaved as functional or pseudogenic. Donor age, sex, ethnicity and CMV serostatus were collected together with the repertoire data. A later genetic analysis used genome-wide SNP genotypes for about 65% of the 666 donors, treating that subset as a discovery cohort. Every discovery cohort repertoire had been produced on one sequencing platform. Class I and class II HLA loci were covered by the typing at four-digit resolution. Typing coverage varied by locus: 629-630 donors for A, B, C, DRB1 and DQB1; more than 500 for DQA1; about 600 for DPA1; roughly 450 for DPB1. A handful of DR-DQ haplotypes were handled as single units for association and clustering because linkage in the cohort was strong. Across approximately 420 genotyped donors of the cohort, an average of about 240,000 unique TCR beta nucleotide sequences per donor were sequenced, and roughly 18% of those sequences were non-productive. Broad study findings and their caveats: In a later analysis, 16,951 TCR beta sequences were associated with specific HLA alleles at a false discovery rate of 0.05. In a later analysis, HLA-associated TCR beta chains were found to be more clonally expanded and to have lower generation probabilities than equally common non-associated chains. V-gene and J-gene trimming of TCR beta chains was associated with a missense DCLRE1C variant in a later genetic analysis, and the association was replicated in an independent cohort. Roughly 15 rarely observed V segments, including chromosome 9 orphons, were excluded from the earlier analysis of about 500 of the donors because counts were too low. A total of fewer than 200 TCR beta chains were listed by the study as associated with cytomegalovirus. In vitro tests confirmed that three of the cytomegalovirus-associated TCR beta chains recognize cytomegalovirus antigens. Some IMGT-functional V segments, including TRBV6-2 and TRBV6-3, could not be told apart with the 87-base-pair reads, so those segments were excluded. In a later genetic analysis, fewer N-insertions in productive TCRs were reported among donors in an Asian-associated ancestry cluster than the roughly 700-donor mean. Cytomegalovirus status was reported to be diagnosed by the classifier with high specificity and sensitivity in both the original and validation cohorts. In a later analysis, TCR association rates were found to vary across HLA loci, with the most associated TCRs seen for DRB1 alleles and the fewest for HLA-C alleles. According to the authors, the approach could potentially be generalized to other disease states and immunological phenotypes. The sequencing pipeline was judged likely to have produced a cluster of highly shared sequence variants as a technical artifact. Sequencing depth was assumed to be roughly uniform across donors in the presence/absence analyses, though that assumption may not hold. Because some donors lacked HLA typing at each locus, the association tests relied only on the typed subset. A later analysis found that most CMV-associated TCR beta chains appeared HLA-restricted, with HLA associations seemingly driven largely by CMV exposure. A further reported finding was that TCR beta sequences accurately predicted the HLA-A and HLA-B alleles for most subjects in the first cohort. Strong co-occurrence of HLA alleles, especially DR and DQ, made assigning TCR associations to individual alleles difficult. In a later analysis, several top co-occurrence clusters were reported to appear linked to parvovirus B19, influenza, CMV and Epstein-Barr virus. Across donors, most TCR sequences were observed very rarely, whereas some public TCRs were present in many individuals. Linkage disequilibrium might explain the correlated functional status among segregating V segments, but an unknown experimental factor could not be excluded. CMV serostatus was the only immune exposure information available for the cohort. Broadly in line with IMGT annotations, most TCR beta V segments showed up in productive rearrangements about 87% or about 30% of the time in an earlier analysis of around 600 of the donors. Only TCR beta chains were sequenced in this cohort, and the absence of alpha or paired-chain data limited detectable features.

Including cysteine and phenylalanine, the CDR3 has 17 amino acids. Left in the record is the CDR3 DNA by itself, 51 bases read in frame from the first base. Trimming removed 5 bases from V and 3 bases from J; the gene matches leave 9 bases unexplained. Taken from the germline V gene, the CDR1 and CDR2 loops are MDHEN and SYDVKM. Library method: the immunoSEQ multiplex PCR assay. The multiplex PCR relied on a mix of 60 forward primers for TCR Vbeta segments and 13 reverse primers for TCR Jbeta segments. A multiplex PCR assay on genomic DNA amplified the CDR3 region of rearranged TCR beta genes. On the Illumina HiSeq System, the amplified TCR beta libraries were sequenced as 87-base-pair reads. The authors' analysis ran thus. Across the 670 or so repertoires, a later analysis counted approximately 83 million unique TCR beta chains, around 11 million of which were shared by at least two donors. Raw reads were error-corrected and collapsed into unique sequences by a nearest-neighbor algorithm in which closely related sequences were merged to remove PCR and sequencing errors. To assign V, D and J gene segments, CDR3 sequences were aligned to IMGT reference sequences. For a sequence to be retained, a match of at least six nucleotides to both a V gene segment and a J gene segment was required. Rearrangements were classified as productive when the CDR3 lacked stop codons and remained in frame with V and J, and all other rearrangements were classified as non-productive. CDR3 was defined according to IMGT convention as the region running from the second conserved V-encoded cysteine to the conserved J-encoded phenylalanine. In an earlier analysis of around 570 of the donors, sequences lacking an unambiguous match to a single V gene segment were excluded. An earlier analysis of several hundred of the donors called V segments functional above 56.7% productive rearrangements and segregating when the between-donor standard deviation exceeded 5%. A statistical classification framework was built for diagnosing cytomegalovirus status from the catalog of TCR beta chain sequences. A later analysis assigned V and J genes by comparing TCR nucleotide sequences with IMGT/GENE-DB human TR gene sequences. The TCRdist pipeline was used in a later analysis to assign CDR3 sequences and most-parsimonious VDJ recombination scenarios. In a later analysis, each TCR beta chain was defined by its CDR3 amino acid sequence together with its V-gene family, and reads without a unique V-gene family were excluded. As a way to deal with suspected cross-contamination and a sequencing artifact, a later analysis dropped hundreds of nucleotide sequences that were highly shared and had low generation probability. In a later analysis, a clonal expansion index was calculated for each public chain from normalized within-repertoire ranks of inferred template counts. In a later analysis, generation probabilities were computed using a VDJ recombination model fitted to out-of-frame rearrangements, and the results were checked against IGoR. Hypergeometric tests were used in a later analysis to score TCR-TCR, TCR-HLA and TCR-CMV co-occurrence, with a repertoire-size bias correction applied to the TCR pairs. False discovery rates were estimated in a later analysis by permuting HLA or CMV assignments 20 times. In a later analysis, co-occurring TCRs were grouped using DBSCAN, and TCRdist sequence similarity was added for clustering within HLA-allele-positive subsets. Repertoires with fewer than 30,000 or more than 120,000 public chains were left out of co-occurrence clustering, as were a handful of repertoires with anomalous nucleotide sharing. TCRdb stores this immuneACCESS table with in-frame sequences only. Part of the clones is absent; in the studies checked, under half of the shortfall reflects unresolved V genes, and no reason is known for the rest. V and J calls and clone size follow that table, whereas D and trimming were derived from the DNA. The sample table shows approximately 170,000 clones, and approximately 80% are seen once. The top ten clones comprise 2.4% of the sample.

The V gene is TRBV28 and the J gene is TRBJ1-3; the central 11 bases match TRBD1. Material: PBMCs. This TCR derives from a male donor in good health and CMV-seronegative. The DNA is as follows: TGTGCCAGCAGTCCGCCCGGGACAGGGGGTGGTGGAAACACCATATATTTT. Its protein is CASSPPGTGGGGNTIYF.